This T cell receptor beta chain was retrieved from a study of OX40 agonist ivuxolimab in advanced cancers. The CDR3 contains 13 residues. The junction had 2 bases not matched to a gene; V was cut back by 2 bases and J by 8 bases. CDR1 and CDR2 (germline): MNHNY, SVGAGI (reference sequence). Method: immunoSEQ multiplex PCR; TCRdb's copy keeps in-frame clones and lacks some. The sample carries some 51,000 clones, roughly 80% recorded once. The sequence came from an adult with an advanced solid tumor such as melanoma, head and neck, liver or kidney cancer. The chain joins TRBV6-6 to TRBJ2-1; 8 bases agree with TRBD2. The sample was CD4+ or CD8+ T cells sorted from blood, taken in a trial of the OX40 agonist ivuxolimab. For the CDR3, the DNA is TGTGCCAGCAGTTACGGACTAGCCCATGAGCAGTTCTTC. Protein: CASSYGLAHEQFF.